A single sample is the source of the 20 T cell receptor beta chains below, sequenced in a study of T cells in Graves' hyperthyroidism and ophthalmopathy. RNA transcripts provided the source from which TCR beta CDR3 regions were amplified. Primed by the HTBI set, a first-round RT-PCR was run on the TCR CDR3. TCRdb re-analysed the multiplex PCR reads in MiXCR, keeping a single row per CDR3 protein. This sample has around 690,000 distinct CDR3 sequences, with about 18% found just once. Sequencing was done on a sample of blood. The receptors stem from a man aged 45 to 65 with Graves' hyperthyroidism.

This clonotype was seen a few times. DNA of the CDR3: TGTGCCAGTAGTATTGTAATCTATGGAGGGCATGAAGCTTTCTTT. Its translation is CASSIVIYGGHEAFF. The chain links TRBV19 to TRBJ1-1; D remains ambiguous. This CDR3 has 15 residues. The V end was cut by 3 bases, the J end by 7 bases, with 18 bases between. Germline V lookup: CDR1 LNHDA, CDR2 SQIVND (reference sequence).

This clonotype was recorded a few times. The V gene is TRBV27, the J gene TRBJ2-7; perhaps TRBD1 as D (6 bases). There are 18 residues in the CDR3. Germline V gene sequence: CDR1 MNHEY, CDR2 SMNVEV (reference sequence). Trimming removed 2 bases from V and 0 bases from J, with 20 bases in between. The CDR3 coding sequence is TGTGCCAGCAGTTTAGATACCGCCGGGACAAAGGTCTCCTACGAGCAGTACTTC. It is translated as CASSLDTAGTKVSYEQYF.

This chain links TRBV19 with TRBJ2-6; 7 positions agree with TRBD1. The CDR3 extends over 18 amino acids. Per germline, CDR1 LNHDA and CDR2 SQIVND (reference sequence). Trimming took 3 bases from V and 0 from J; bases not matched to a gene: 8. In DNA, the CDR3 is TGTGCCAGTAGTATTTTAGGGGGCATCCCCTCTGGGGCCAACGTCCTGACTTTC. Its translation is CASSILGGIPSGANVLTF.

This clonotype was seen repeatedly, ten times or more. V is TRBV7-2 and J is TRBJ2-7; D perhaps matches TRBD1 (6 bases). The CDR3 runs to 18 residues. The germline V gene has CDR1 SGHTA and CDR2 FQGNSA. V lost 4 bases and J lost 0, with 22 bases in between. The CDR3 DNA sequence: TGTGCCAGCAGCTCGGGACACGCTATCCCCGTAAGCTCCTACGAGCAGTACTTC. Its translation: CASSSGHAIPVSSYEQYF.

This clonotype turned up a few times. V is TRBV5-4 and J is TRBJ2-1; TRBD1 matches 8 bases. Germline CDR1 and CDR2: SGHNT and YYREEE (reference sequence). The CDR3 is 16 amino acids. The V and J ends lost 2 bases and 5 bases, in that order; junction bases with no gene match: 9. The CDR3 here is CASSLSTRTGNNEQFF. The CDR3 DNA reads as TGTGCCAGCAGCTTATCTACCAGGACAGGGAACAATGAGCAGTTCTTC.

This clonotype was recorded a few times. This sequence joins TRBV9 and TRBJ2-3, with 8 bases lining up with TRBD2. The length of the CDR3 is 16 residues. The germline V gene encodes CDR1 SGDLS and CDR2 YYNGEE. With V trimmed by 3 bases and J by 3 bases, 9 bases remained unmatched. The DNA for the CDR3 is TGTGCCAGCAGCGCGGGGACGACTAGCGCGACAGATACGCAGTATTTT. Residues: CASSAGTTSATDTQYF.

This clonotype was found many times. The V call is TRBV6-1, the J call TRBJ2-1, with D possibly TRBD2 on 6 matching bases. Germline lookup yields CDR1 MNHNS and CDR2 SASEGT. The CDR3 covers 15 residues. Trimming took 9 bases from V and 8 from J, leaving 23 bases between them. CDR3 loop: CASRPRGGNGDEQFF. The CDR3 DNA reads as TGTGCCAGTCGTCCTCGGGGCGGGAATGGGGATGAGCAGTTCTTC.

The chain carries TRBV24-1 and TRBJ2-3; 10 bases align to TRBD2. CDR3 size: 15 residues. Trimming at V came to 6 bases and at J to 3 bases, leaving 5 bases not matched to a gene. Germline CDR1 is KGHDR and CDR2 is SFDVKD. CDR3 sequence reads: CATSLAGARTDTQYF. Here the CDR3 DNA reads TGTGCCACCAGTCTAGCGGGAGCGAGGACAGATACGCAGTATTTT.

This clonotype was counted at least ten times. CDR3 DNA sequence: TGCGCCAGCAGTGACCCCAACAGGGGAAGTCGAGAAAAACTGTTTTTT. Translating it yields CASSDPNRGSREKLFF. The rearrangement uses TRBV10-2 and TRBJ1-4, with 7 bases aligning to TRBD1. Per the germline V gene, CDR1 is WSHSY and CDR2 is SAAADI. The CDR3 is 16 amino acids. V was pared by 3 bases and J by 8 bases, with 12 bases of the junction left unmatched.

This clonotype was recorded many times. The chain joins TRBV30 to TRBJ1-2, with D possibly TRBD1 on 5 matching bases. The CDR3 is 12 residues long. Trimming removed 4 bases from V and 7 bases from J, with 13 bases in between. Germline CDR1 and CDR2: GTSNPN and SVGIG (reference sequence). This CDR3 reads CAWTRGDGGYTF. The DNA of the CDR3 is TGTGCCTGGACCCGAGGGGACGGTGGCTACACCTTC.

The gene calls are TRBV19 and TRBJ2-1; TRBD1 matches 8 bases. The trim removed 5 bases at V and 8 bases at J, leaving 11 bases unmatched. This CDR3 spans 15 amino acids. Germline CDR1 LNHDA, CDR2 SQIVND (reference sequence). The CDR3 is CASSFGMGTGHEQFF. The CDR3 nucleotides are TGTGCCAGTAGTTTCGGCATGGGGACAGGTCATGAGCAGTTCTTC.

The chain combines TRBV5-1 with TRBJ2-1; D remains ambiguous. The CDR3 extends over 12 amino acids. Deletions cut 6 bases from V and 6 bases from J, with 10 bases between. Per germline, CDR1 SGHRS and CDR2 YFSETQ. This CDR3 reads CASTIGVNEQFF. CDR3 nucleotides: TGCGCCAGCACGATTGGCGTCAATGAGCAGTTCTTC. The whole variable domain, filled in from reference TRBV5-1 and TRBJ2-1, reads KAGVTQTPRYLIKTRGQQVTLSCSPISGHRSVSWYQQTPGQGLQFLFEYFSETQRNKGNFPGRFSGRQFSNSRSEMNVSTLELGDSALYLCASTIGVNEQFFGPGTRLTVL.

This clonotype has just a few counts. The J gene is TRBJ2-2, the V gene TRBV7-2; 8 nucleotides align to TRBD1. J lost 1 base, V lost 2 bases, and 3 bases had no gene match. The CDR3 covers 16 residues. Germline V gene data show CDR1 as SGHTA and CDR2 as FQGNSA. CDR3 DNA sequence: TGTGCCAGCAGCTTAACTGGACAGGGGAACACCGGGGAGCTGTTTTTT. As protein: CASSLTGQGNTGELFF.

There are many counts of this clonotype. The chain employs TRBV18 and TRBJ1-2; D not certain. The CDR3 covers 13 residues. CDR1 and CDR2 from the germline V gene are KGHSH and LQKENI. V shed 2 bases and J shed 3 bases, with 7 bases lying between them. CDR3 nucleotide sequence: TGTGCCAGCTCACCATCCCAGGACTATGGCTACACCTTC. This sequence encodes CASSPSQDYGYTF. Complete variable domain (other parts from reference TRBV18 and TRBJ1-2): NAGVMQNPRHLVRRRGQEARLRCSPMKGHSHVYWYRQLPEEGLKFMVYLQKENIIDESGMPKERFSAEFPKEGPSILRIQQVVRGDSAAYFCASSPSQDYGYTFGSGTRLTVV.

The chain joins TRBV7-2 to TRBJ1-1; no clear D. This CDR3 region has 14 residues. V dropped 1 base and J dropped 6 bases, with 12 bases sitting between them. The germline gives CDR1 SGHTA, CDR2 FQGNSA. Written as DNA, the CDR3 is TGTGCCAGCAGCTTAGGCCGGAACCTCCCTGAAGCTTTCTTT. This gives the protein CASSLGRNLPEAFF.

A few counts support this clonotype. This chain joins TRBV24-1 and TRBJ2-2; D is tentatively TRBD1 or TRBD2 (5 bases each). The CDR3 runs 15 residues. Trimming shortened V by 6 bases and J by 0 bases, and 10 bases separated the two germline ends. Per the germline V gene, CDR1 is KGHDR and CDR2 is SFDVKD. The CDR3 here is CATSLQGPNTGELFF. In DNA, the CDR3 is TGTGCCACCAGTCTGCAGGGACCGAACACCGGGGAGCTGTTTTTT.

The rearrangement links TRBV5-1 to TRBJ1-2; the D gene is possibly TRBD1 (6 bases). In germline, CDR1 is SGHRS, CDR2 YFSETQ. Deletions cut 5 bases from V and 4 bases from J, with 18 bases between. The CDR3 has 15 amino acids. CDR3 sequence (DNA): TGCGCCAGCAGTAAAGCCGGGACAACCACCTATGGCTACACCTTC. It specifies CASSKAGTTTYGYTF.

In this sample, this clonotype turned up many times. J is TRBJ1-2 and V is TRBV6-1; no firm D call. V lost 7 bases, J lost 4 bases, and 16 bases lay in between. The CDR3 is 14 amino acids. Germline V gene sequence: CDR1 MNHNS, CDR2 SASEGT. As DNA, the CDR3 is TGTGCCAGCAACCCTAGGACGGAGTTCTATGGCTACACCTTC. This codes for CASNPRTEFYGYTF.

This clonotype was observed many times. The V gene is TRBV11-2, the J gene TRBJ2-1; no definite D call. Germline CDR1 SGHAT, CDR2 FQNNGV. The CDR3 runs 15 residues. Deletions cut 4 bases from V and 1 base from J, with 11 bases between. CDR3 amino acids: CASSYPPGSYNEQFF. For the CDR3, the DNA is TGTGCCAGCAGCTACCCCCCCGGGTCCTACAATGAGCAGTTCTTC.

The table lists this clonotype with a few counts. This chain connects TRBV24-1 to TRBJ2-3, with D perhaps TRBD1 (6 bases). The germline V gene encodes CDR1 KGHDR and CDR2 SFDVKD. The CDR3 has 16 amino acids. V was pared by 3 bases and J by 3 bases, with 15 bases between. The chain's CDR3 is CATSDPTGSETDTQYF. CDR3 sequence (DNA): TGTGCCACCAGTGATCCAACAGGGTCCGAGACAGATACGCAGTATTTT.